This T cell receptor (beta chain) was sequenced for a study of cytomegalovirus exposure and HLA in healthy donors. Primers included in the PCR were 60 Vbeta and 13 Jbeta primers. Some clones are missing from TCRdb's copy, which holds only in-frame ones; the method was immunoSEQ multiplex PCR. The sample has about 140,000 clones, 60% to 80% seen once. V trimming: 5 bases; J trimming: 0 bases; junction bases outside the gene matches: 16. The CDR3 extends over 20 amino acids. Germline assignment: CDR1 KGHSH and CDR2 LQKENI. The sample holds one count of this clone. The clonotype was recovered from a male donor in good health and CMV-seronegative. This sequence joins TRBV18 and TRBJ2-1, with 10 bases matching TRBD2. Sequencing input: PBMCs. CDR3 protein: CASSGSRALAGASSYNEQFF. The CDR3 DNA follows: TGTGCCAGCTCAGGATCGAGGGCTCTAGCGGGGGCCAGCTCCTACAATGAGCAGTTCTTC.